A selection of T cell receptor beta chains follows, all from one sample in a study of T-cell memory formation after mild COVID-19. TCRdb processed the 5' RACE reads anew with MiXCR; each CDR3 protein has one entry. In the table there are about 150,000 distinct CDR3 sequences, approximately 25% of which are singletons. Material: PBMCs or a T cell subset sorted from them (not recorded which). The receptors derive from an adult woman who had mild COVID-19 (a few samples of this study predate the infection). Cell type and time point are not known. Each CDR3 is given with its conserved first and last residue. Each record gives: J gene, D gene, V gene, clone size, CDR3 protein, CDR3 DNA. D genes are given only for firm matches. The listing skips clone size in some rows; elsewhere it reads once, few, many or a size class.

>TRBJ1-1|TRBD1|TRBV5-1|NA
CASSPGTGGEKDTEAFF
TGCGCCAGCAGCCCGGGGACAGGGGGCGAAAAGGACACTGAAGCTTTCTTT
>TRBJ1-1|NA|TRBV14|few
CASSQRDPIETEAFF
TGTGCCAGCAGCCAGCGAGATCCTATTGAGACTGAAGCTTTCTTT
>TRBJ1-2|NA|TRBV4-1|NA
CASSQGRETYGYTF
TGCGCCAGCAGCCAAGGAAGGGAAACCTATGGCTACACCTTC
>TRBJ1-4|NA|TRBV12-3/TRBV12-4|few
CASSPSTLGNEKLFF
TGTGCCAGCAGCCCTTCGACGTTAGGGAATGAAAAACTGTTTTTT
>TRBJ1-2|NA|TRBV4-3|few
CASSQEVDSPVYGYTF
TGCGCCAGCAGCCAAGAAGTAGACAGTCCCGTCTATGGCTACACCTTC
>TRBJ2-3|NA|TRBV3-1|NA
CASSQTVTDTQYF
TGTGCCAGCAGCCAAACAGTGACAGATACGCAGTATTTT
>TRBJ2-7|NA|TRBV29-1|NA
CSLLDGYEQYF
TGCAGCCTACTGGACGGCTACGAGCAGTACTTC
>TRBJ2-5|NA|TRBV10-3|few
CAISDVPAGSLTWETQYF
TGTGCCATCAGTGATGTTCCCGCCGGTTCCTTGACATGGGAGACCCAGTACTTC
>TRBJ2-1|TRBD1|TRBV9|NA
CASSVGGQGNEQFF
TGTGCCAGCAGCGTAGGGGGACAGGGCAATGAGCAGTTCTTC
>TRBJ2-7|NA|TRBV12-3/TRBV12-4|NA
CASMGYEQYF
TGTGCCAGCATGGGCTACGAGCAGTACTTC
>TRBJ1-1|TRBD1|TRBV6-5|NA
CASSPRDRRRSFF
TGTGCCAGCAGCCCTCGGGACAGGCGCCGAAGTTTCTTT
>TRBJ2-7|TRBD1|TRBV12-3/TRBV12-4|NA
CASSRTGTGSYEQYF
TGTGCCAGCAGTAGAACCGGGACAGGGTCCTACGAGCAGTACTTC
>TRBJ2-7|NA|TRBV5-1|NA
CASSLIQGREQYF
TGCGCCAGCAGCTTGATACAGGGCCGGGAGCAGTACTTC
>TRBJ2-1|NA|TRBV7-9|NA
CASSPRQMVARDNEQFF
TGTGCCAGCAGCCCGAGACAAATGGTAGCTCGAGACAATGAGCAGTTCTTC
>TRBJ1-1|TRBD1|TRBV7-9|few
CASSSNRDRSTEAFF
TGTGCCAGCAGCTCGAACCGGGACAGGAGCACTGAAGCTTTCTTT
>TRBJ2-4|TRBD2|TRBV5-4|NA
CASSSLNSGTSKNIQYF
TGTGCCAGCAGCTCGTTAAACTCCGGGACTAGCAAAAACATTCAGTACTTC
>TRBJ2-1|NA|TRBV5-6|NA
CASSLGYRPYNEQFF
TGTGCCAGCAGCTTGGGGTATCGGCCCTACAATGAGCAGTTCTTC
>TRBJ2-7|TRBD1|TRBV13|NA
CASSPKGQTEQYF
TGTGCCAGCAGCCCGAAGGGACAGACGGAGCAGTACTTC
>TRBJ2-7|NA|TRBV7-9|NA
CACSPRTGSYEQYF
TGTGCCTGCAGCCCCCGGACCGGCTCCTACGAGCAGTACTTC
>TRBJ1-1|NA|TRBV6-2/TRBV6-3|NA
CASGRPAGIGTEAFF
TGTGCCAGCGGGAGGCCGGCAGGGATAGGTACTGAAGCTTTCTTT
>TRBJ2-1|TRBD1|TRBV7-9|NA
CASSLVGQPYNEQFF
TGTGCCAGCAGCCTAGTGGGACAGCCTTACAATGAGCAGTTCTTC
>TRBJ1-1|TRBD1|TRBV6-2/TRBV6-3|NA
CASSYYGTGNTEAFF
TGTGCCAGCAGTTACTATGGGACAGGGAACACTGAAGCTTTCTTT
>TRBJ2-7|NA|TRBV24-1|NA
CATSDLGTAGEQYF
TGTGCCACCAGTGATTTGGGGACGGCTGGCGAGCAGTACTTC
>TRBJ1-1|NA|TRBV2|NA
CASRAGRFMNTEAFF
TGTGCCAGCAGAGCGGGCAGGTTCATGAACACTGAAGCTTTCTTT
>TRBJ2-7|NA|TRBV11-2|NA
CASSFDSFSSYEQYF
TGTGCCAGCAGCTTCGACAGCTTCTCTTCCTACGAGCAGTACTTC
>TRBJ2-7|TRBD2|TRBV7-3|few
CASSYGLAGEQYF
TGTGCCAGCAGCTACGGACTAGCGGGAGAACAGTACTTC
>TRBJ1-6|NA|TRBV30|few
CAWSVLGQGNSPLHF
TGTGCCTGGAGTGTACTGGGGCAGGGGAATTCACCCCTCCACTTT
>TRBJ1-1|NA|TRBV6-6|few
CASSQRAEFTEAFF
TGTGCCAGCAGCCAGCGAGCGGAATTCACTGAAGCTTTCTTT
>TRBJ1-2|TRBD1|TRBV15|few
CATSERQGYGYTF
TGTGCCACCAGCGAAAGACAGGGTTATGGCTACACCTTC
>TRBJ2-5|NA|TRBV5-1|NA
CASSLERGETQYF
TGCGCCAGCAGCTTGGAGCGAGGAGAGACCCAGTACTTC
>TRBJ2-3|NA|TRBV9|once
CASSGSGGDTDTQYF
TGTGCCAGCAGCGGGTCGGGCGGGGACACAGATACGCAGTATTTT
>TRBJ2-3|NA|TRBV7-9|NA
CASSLLRTSTDTQYF
TGTGCCAGCAGCTTATTACGGACTTCCACAGATACGCAGTATTTT
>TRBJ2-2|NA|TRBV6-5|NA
CASSYLAEHTGELFF
TGTGCCAGCAGTTACTTAGCGGAGCACACCGGGGAGCTGTTTTTT
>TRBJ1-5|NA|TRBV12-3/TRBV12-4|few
CASKGAGLNQPQHF
TGTGCCAGCAAAGGTGCAGGACTGAATCAGCCCCAGCATTTT
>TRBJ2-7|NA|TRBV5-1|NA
CASREGDEQYF
TGCGCCAGCAGAGAGGGGGACGAGCAGTACTTC
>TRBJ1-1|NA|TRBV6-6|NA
CASSFREGGNTEAFF
TGTGCCAGCAGTTTCAGGGAGGGGGGGAACACTGAAGCTTTCTTT
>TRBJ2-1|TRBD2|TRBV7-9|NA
CASSSHTGTSGEQLF
TGTGCCAGCAGCTCCCATACCGGGACTAGCGGCGAGCAGTTATTC
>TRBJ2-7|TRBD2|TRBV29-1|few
CSVSPPGLIYEQYF
TGCAGCGTTTCTCCCCCGGGACTAATCTACGAGCAGTACTTC
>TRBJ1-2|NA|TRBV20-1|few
CSARPGYRGYTF
TGCAGTGCTAGGCCAGGGTATCGAGGCTACACCTTC
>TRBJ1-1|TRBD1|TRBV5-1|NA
CASSLRTGPTEAFF
TGCGCCAGCAGCTTACGGACAGGGCCCACTGAAGCTTTCTTT
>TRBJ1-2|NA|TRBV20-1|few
CSAMGVEGKNYGYTF
TGCAGTGCTATGGGTGTCGAGGGTAAAAACTATGGCTACACCTTC
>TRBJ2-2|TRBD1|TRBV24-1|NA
CATSERGQGGTGELFF
TGTGCCACCAGTGAGCGAGGACAGGGAGGCACCGGGGAGCTGTTTTTT
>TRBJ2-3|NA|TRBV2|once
CASTPEGGTDTQYF
TGTGCCAGCACCCCGGAGGGAGGTACAGATACGCAGTATTTT
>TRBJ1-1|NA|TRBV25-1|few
CASSETWHTEAFF
TGTGCCAGCAGTGAAACGTGGCACACTGAAGCTTTCTTT
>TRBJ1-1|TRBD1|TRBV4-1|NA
CASSRKTGGTEAFF
TGCGCCAGCAGCCGAAAGACAGGGGGGACTGAAGCTTTCTTT
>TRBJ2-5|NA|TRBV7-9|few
CASSLAQGTEETQYF
TGTGCCAGCAGCTTAGCCCAAGGAACCGAAGAGACCCAGTACTTC
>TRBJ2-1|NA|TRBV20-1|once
CSARPDLGYNEQFF
TGCAGTGCTCGCCCTGATTTAGGGTACAATGAGCAGTTCTTC
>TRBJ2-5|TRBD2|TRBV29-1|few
CSVANLAGVPGGETQYF
TGCAGCGTTGCCAATTTAGCGGGAGTACCGGGGGGAGAGACCCAGTACTTC
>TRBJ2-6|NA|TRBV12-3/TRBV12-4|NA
CASSLRGSGANVLTF
TGTGCCAGCAGTCTTAGGGGGTCGGGGGCCAACGTCCTGACTTTC
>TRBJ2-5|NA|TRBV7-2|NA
CASSFAGDQETQYF
TGTGCCAGCAGCTTTGCAGGGGACCAAGAGACCCAGTACTTC
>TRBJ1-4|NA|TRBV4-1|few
CASSQDPGGFDEKLFF
TGCGCCAGCAGCCAAGACCCGGGAGGCTTTGATGAAAAACTGTTTTTT
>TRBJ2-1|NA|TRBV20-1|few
CSARGGRNEQFF
TGCAGTGCTAGGGGAGGAAGGAATGAGCAGTTCTTC
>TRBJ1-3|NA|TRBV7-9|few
CASSFGPEGPSGNTIYF
TGTGCCAGCAGCTTCGGCCCCGAGGGCCCCTCTGGAAACACCATATATTTT
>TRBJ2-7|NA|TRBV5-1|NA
CASSLAYSSYEQYF
TGCGCCAGCAGCTTGGCCTACAGCTCCTACGAGCAGTACTTC